This entry lists 14 T cell receptor beta chains sequenced from one sample in a study of Graves' ophthalmopathy and Graves' hyperthyroidism listed by TCRdb under 2018. The sample was run on an Illumina HiSeq 2000. For repertoire sequencing, TCR beta CDR3 regions were amplified from RNA transcripts. A first-round RT-PCR used HTBI primers with the Qiagen OneStep RT-PCR kit, followed by a second-round multiplex PCR, size selection and purification. TCRdb reprocessed the public reads (quality trimming at Q25 with fastp, clone calling with MiXCR) and kept in-frame beta chains. A single entry per CDR3 protein holds the most common genes and DNA from its merged rows. This sample is represented by 200,000 to 250,000 distinct CDR3 sequences; roughly 21% of them were singletons. The top ten clones comprise more than 35% of the sample. What was sequenced was peripheral blood. These TCRs come from a woman in her 50s with Graves' ophthalmopathy. Donor details come from another sample of the same person, matched by shared clones.

This clonotype was observed at least ten times. V is TRBV5-1 and J is TRBJ2-2; tentative D call: TRBD1 (6 bases). Trimming took 4 bases from V and 2 from J, leaving 9 bases between them. CDR1 is SGHRS, CDR2 YFSETQ, per germline. This CDR3 has 14 amino acids. The CDR3 loop is CASSRDTNTGELFF. The CDR3 DNA follows: TGCGCCAGCAGCCGGGACACCAACACCGGGGAGCTGTTTTTT.

Many counts were recorded for this clonotype. The rearrangement joins TRBV6-2 or TRBV6-3 to TRBJ2-5; a possible D gene is TRBD2 (5 bases). CDR3 size: 16 residues. Per germline, CDR1 MNHEY and CDR2 SVGEGT. V was shortened by 4 bases and J by 5 bases, with 20 bases between the two germline ends. CDR3 amino acids: CASSFMRVAPGETQYF. The CDR3 DNA reads as TGTGCCAGCAGTTTTATGCGCGTAGCCCCGGGGGAGACCCAGTACTTC.

On this clonotype itself: This may be a read error, as it is one base from a much larger clone. The chain combines TRBV14 with TRBJ1-1; D is unresolved. Looked up from germline, CDR1 is SGHDN and CDR2 is FVKESK. This CDR3 spans 13 amino acids. Between the trimmed V and J ends, which lost 0 bases and 3 bases, there was a span of 5 bases. This CDR3 is CASSQELYTEAFF. CDR3 DNA: TGTGCCAGCAGCCAAGAATTGTACACTGAAGCTTTCTTT. The variable domain in full, completed from reference TRBV14 and TRBJ1-1, reads EAGVTQFPSHSVIEKGQTVTLRCDPISGHDNLYWYRRVMGKEIKFLLHFVKESKQDESGMPNNRFLAERTGGTYSTLKVQPAELEDSGVYFCASSQELYTEAFFGQGTRLTVV.

This clonotype was seen at least ten times. The gene calls are TRBV5-8 and TRBJ2-5; tentative D call: TRBD1 (6 bases). The germline V gene has CDR1 SGHTS and CDR2 YDEGEE. CDR3 length: 14 residues. Trimming removed 5 bases from V and 0 bases from J, with 11 bases in between. The CDR3 DNA follows: TGTGCCAGCAGGCCGCGGACAGACCAAGAGACCCAGTACTTC. This sequence encodes CASRPRTDQETQYF.

This clonotype has only a few counts. A much larger clone lies a single base off, so this may be a read error. The rearrangement joins TRBV10-3 to TRBJ1-2; unclear D gene. The CDR3 has 13 residues. Germline V gene data show CDR1 as ENHRY and CDR2 as SYGVKD. V lost 3 bases and J lost 2, with 7 bases in between. CDR3 in DNA: TGTGCCATCAGTGACACCCCCAACTATGGCTACACCTTC. The encoded protein is CAISDTPNYGYTF.

The chain couples TRBV6-1 to TRBJ1-5, with D maybe TRBD1 (5 bases). Germline V gene sequence: CDR1 MNHNS, CDR2 SASEGT. The CDR3 is made up of 15 amino acids. The V end was cut by 7 bases, the J end by 2 bases, with 15 bases between. The CDR3 DNA is TGTGCCAGCATCGTAGGCACGGGACGCAATCAGCCCCAGCATTTT. Its translation is CASIVGTGRNQPQHF.

Points on this clonotype: At one end the junction does not follow the germline gene, possibly because of a read error. CDR3 sequence reads: CTSSLGLANTGELFF. For the CDR3, the DNA is TGCACCAGCAGCTTGGGACTAGCCAACACCGGGGAGCTGTTTTTT. J is TRBJ2-2 and V is TRBV5-1; 9 bases match TRBD2. Germline V gene sequence: CDR1 SGHRS, CDR2 YFSETQ. The CDR3 extends over 15 amino acids.

This clonotype was observed at least ten times. J is TRBJ1-1 and V is TRBV29-1; the D gene is possibly TRBD1 (6 bases). CDR1 and CDR2 from the germline V gene are SQVTM and ANQGSEA. CDR3 length equals 12 residues. Trimming removed 7 bases at V and 3 bases at J, with 12 bases between. CDR3 loop: CSAEGEYTEAFF. CDR3 sequence (DNA): TGCAGCGCCGAGGGGGAATACACTGAAGCTTTCTTT.

The table lists this clonotype with a few counts. The chain carries TRBV2 and TRBJ2-2; D is uncertain. This CDR3 is built from 16 residues. Germline CDR1 and CDR2: SNHLY and FYNNEI. The V and J ends lost 0 bases and 4 bases respectively, with 12 bases between them. CDR3 bases: TGTGCCAGCAGTGAAGCGGTCCGTACCCTCACCGGGGAGCTGTTTTTT. Translating gives CASSEAVRTLTGELFF.

This clonotype was recorded at least ten times. The rearrangement uses TRBV12-3 or TRBV12-4 and TRBJ1-1; no firm D call. The V end lost 6 bases, the J end lost 1 base, and 9 bases lay between the germline ends. The CDR3 extends over 13 amino acids. CDR3 nucleotide sequence: TGTGCCAGCAGCACCAAACAGAACACTGAAGCTTTCTTT. Amino acid sequence: CASSTKQNTEAFF.

In this sample, this clonotype turned up many times. This chain uses TRBV5-1 with TRBJ1-2, with a weak D call TRBD1 (6 bases). V was cut by 4 bases and J by 6 bases, with 10 bases left in between. The CDR3 extends over 12 amino acids. Germline V gene data show CDR1 as SGHRS and CDR2 as YFSETQ. The CDR3 nucleotides are TGCGCCAGCAGCCTAAACAGGGATGGCTACACCTTC. Translation gives CASSLNRDGYTF.

The V call is TRBV25-1, the J call TRBJ1-1, with no clear D. Germline V gives CDR1 MGHDK, CDR2 SYGVNS. The CDR3 runs 13 residues. Trimming stripped 4 bases from V and 3 bases from J, with 9 bases between. CDR3 sequence reads: CASSVAWDTEAFF. The DNA for the CDR3 is TGTGCCAGCAGTGTTGCGTGGGACACTGAAGCTTTCTTT.

J is TRBJ1-4 and V is TRBV6-5; D is undetermined. The CDR3 totals 16 residues. Looked up from germline, CDR1 is MNHEY and CDR2 is SVGAGI. V lost 4 bases, J lost 4 bases, and 16 bases lay in between. The CDR3 spells CASSFSTAAINEKLFF. In nucleotides, the CDR3 is TGTGCCAGCAGTTTCTCCACGGCAGCTATTAATGAAAAACTGTTTTTT.

In this sample, this clonotype turned up many times. CDR3 in DNA: TGCAGCGGGGACTCGGGGGAGACCCAGTACTTC. Translation gives CSGDSGETQYF. V gene TRBV29-1 combines with J gene TRBJ2-5, with D tentatively TRBD2 (6 bases). The germline V gene has CDR1 SQVTM and CDR2 ANQGSEA. Trimming shortened V by 7 bases and J by 5 bases, and 11 bases separated the two germline ends. The length of the CDR3 is 11 residues. Together with reference TRBV29-1 and TRBJ2-5, the CDR3 gives the full variable domain: SAVISQKPSRDICQRGTSLTIQCQVDSQVTMMFWYRQQPGQSLTLIATANQGSEATYESGFVIDKFPISRPNLTFSTLTVSNMSPEDSSIYLCSGDSGETQYFGPGTRLLVL.